This T cell receptor (beta chain) derives from a study of blood T cells in healthy people across ages. CDR1 is MGHRA and CDR2 is YSYEKL in the germline V gene. The CDR3 sequence is 15 residues long. The V gene lost 1 base and the J gene lost 0 bases, with 9 bases spanning the gap. Study observations and caveats: PBMCs went unsorted, and a conclusive naive versus antigen-experienced comparison was therefore prevented.

Using a J-beta primer mix together with a sample-barcoded 5' primer, a second PCR was run for about 6 to 11 cycles. TCRdb re-called the 5' RACE reads with MiXCR, one entry per CDR3 protein. Among about 620,000 distinct CDR3 sequences listed, under 65% were seen once. About this clonotype: What it recognizes is unknown.

Sequencing input: blood. The receptor was isolated from a woman older than 75 in good health. The chain joins TRBV4-1 to TRBJ2-5, with a possible D match to TRBD1 (6 bases). DNA of the CDR3: TGCGCCAGCAGCCAAGGACAGGTGTACCAAGAGACCCAGTACTTC. Protein product: CASSQGQVYQETQYF.